A single sample gave rise to the 6 T cell receptor beta chains below, sequenced in a study of cytomegalovirus exposure and HLA in healthy donors. PCR was performed using 60 Vbeta and 13 Jbeta primers. Here immunoSEQ multiplex PCR was the method, and the copy in TCRdb shows in-frame clones only, minus some. The table shows 150,000 to 200,000 clones, with approximately 79% occurring only once. Material: PBMCs. These receptors all stem from a woman aged 50 to 60 in good health and CMV-seropositive.

The J gene is TRBJ2-2, the V gene TRBV23-1, with a possible D match to TRBD1 (5 bases). TRBV23-1 is classed as an ORF, of uncertain function. The V and J ends lost 0 bases and 8 bases respectively, with 22 bases between them. This CDR3 has 18 amino acids. As DNA, the CDR3 is TGCGCCAGCAGTCAATCTTTTCGGAAAGGTCTTGCAGGGGGGGAGCTGTTTTTT. It encodes CASSQSFRKGLAGGELFF.

This chain joins TRBV6-5 and TRBJ2-7, with no clear D. CDR1 and CDR2 from the germline V gene are MNHEY and SVGAGI. V was cut by 2 bases and J by 5 bases, with 10 bases left in between. This CDR3 has 13 amino acids. CDR3 DNA sequence: TGTGCCAGCAGTTACGTTCTAGGCAACGAGCAGTACTTC. The encoded protein is CASSYVLGNEQYF.

The V gene is TRBV18, the J gene TRBJ1-2, with 12 bases matching TRBD1. CDR3 length: 13 residues. CDR1 is KGHSH and CDR2 is LQKENI in the germline V gene. Germline trimming cut 6 bases from V and 6 bases from J; bases unmatched to any gene: 2. DNA of the CDR3: TGTGCCAGCTCGGGACAGGGGGCCGATGGCTACACCTTC. This encodes CASSGQGADGYTF.

The rearrangement joins TRBV28 to TRBJ2-3, with D hard to call. Per the germline V gene, CDR1 is MDHEN and CDR2 is SYDVKM. Trimming took 3 bases from V and 6 from J, leaving 13 bases between them. This CDR3 contains 14 residues. CDR3 sequence (DNA): TGTGCCAGCAGTTTGAAGTCTAGAGATGATACGCAGTATTTT. Protein: CASSLKSRDDTQYF.

For the CDR3, the DNA is TGTGCCAGCAGTTACTCATGGCGGGGGGGCCCCTACGAGCAGTACTTC. Protein product: CASSYSWRGGPYEQYF. The genes are TRBV6-5 and TRBJ2-7; 9 bases agree with TRBD2. Germline V CDR1 and CDR2: MNHEY, SVGAGI. The CDR3 runs 16 residues. The ends lost 0 bases at V and 2 bases at J; junction bases unmatched: 5.

The chain is built from TRBV2 and TRBJ1-2, with a tentative D call TRBD1 (5 bases). Germline V CDR1 and CDR2: SNHLY, FYNNEI. The CDR3 consists of 10 residues. V was trimmed by 7 bases and J by 7 bases, leaving 7 bases between them. The CDR3 sequence is CASKGAGYTF. CDR3 sequence (DNA): TGTGCCAGCAAAGGGGCTGGCTACACCTTC.